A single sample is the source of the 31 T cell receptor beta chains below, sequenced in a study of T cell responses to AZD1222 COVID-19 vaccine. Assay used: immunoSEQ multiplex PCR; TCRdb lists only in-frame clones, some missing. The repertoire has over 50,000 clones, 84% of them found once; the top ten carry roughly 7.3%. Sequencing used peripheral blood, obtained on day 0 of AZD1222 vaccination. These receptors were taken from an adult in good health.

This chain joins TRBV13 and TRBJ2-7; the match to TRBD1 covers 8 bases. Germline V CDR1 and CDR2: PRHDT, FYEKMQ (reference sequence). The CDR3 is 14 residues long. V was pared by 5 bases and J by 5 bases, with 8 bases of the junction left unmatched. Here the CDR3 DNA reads TGTGCCAGCAGCCCCTCGACAGGGGTCCACGAGCAGTACTTC. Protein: CASSPSTGVHEQYF.

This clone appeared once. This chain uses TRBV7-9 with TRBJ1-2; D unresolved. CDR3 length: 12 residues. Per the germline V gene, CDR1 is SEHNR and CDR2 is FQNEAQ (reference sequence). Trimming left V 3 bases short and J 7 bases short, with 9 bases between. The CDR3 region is CASSLTQGGYTF. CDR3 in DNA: TGTGCCAGCAGCTTGACGCAAGGTGGCTACACCTTC.

The CDR3 nucleotides read TGCGCCAGCAGCTTGGGGGGCGACTTGAACACTGAAGCTTTCTTT. This encodes CASSLGGDLNTEAFF. The V and J genes are TRBV5-1 and TRBJ1-1, with D perhaps matching TRBD1 (5 bases). Germline lookup yields CDR1 SGHRS and CDR2 YFSETQ. CDR3 size: 15 residues. V dropped 0 bases and J dropped 0 bases, with 9 bases sitting between them. The full variable domain, with the rest looked up from reference TRBV5-1 and TRBJ1-1, is KAGVTQTPRYLIKTRGQQVTLSCSPISGHRSVSWYQQTPGQGLQFLFEYFSETQRNKGNFPGRFSGRQFSNSRSEMNVSTLELGDSALYLCASSLGGDLNTEAFFGQGTRLTVV.

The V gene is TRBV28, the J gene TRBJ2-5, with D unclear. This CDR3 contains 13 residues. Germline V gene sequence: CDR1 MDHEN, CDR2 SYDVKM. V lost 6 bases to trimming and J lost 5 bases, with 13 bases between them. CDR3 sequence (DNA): TGTGCCAGCAGCCCCCCGTGGCTGGAGACCCAGTACTTC. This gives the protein CASSPPWLETQYF.

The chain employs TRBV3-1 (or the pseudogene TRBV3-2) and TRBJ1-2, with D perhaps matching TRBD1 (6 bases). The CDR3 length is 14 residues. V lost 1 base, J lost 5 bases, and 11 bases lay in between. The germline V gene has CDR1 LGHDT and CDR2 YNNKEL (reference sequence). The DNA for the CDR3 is TGTGCCAGCAGCCAAGCGGCGAGGGGGTATGGCTACACCTTC. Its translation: CASSQAARGYGYTF.

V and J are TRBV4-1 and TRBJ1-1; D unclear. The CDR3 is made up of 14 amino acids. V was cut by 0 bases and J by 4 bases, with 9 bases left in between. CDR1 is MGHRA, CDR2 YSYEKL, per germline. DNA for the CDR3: TGCGCCAGCAGCCAAGAGGGCAGTGGCACTGAAGCTTTCTTT. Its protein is CASSQEGSGTEAFF.

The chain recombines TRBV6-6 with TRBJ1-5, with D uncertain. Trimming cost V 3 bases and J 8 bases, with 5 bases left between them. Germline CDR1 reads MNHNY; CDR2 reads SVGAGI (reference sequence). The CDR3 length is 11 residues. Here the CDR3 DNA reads TGTGCCAGCAGTTATAGGGAGCCCCAGCATTTT. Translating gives CASSYREPQHF.

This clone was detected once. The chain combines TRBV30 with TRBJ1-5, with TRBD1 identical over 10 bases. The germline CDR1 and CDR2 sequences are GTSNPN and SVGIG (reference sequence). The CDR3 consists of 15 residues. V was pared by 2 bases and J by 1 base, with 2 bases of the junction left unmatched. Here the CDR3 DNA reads TGTGCCTGGAGTCCGGGACAGGGGAGCAATCAGCCCCAGCATTTT. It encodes CAWSPGQGSNQPQHF.

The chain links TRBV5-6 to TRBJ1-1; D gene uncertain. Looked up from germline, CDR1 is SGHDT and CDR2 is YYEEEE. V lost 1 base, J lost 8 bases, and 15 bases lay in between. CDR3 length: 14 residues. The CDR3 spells CASSLPGRLTEAFF. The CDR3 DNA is TGTGCCAGCAGCTTGCCCGGACGGTTGACGGAAGCTTTCTTT.

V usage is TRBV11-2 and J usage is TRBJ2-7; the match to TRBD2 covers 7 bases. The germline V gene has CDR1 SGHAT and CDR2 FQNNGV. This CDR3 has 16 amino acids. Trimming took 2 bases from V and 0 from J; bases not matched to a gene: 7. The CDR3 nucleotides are TGTGCCAGCAGCTTATATAGCGGGCCAAGCTCCTACGAGCAGTACTTC. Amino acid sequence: CASSLYSGPSSYEQYF.

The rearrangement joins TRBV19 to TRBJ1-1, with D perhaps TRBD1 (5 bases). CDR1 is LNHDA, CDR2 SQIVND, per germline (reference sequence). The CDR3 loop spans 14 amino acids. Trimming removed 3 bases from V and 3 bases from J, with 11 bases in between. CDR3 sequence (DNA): TGTGCCAGTAGTATCTGGGGGGAGGACACTGAAGCTTTCTTT. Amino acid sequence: CASSIWGEDTEAFF. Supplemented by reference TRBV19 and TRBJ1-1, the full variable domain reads DGGITQSPKYLFRKEGQNVTLSCEQNLNHDAMYWYRQDPGQGLRLIYYSQIVNDFQKGDIAEGYSVSREKKESFPLTVTSAQKNPTAFYLCASSIWGEDTEAFFGQGTRLTVV.

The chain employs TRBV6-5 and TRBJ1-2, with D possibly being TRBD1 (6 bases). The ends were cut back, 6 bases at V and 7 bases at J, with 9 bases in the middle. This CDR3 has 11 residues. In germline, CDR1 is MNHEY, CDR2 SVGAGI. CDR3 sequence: CASSEGGGYTF. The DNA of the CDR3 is TGTGCCAGCAGCGAGGGGGGTGGCTACACCTTC.

CDR3 coding DNA: TGTGCCAGCACCTTAGACAGGGGGCTTGGCGAGCAGTACTTC. It yields the protein CASTLDRGLGEQYF. The chain recombines TRBV4-2 with TRBJ2-7; TRBD1 matches 10 bases. CDR1 LGHNA and CDR2 YNFKEQ come from the germline V gene. This CDR3 spans 14 amino acids. The ends lost 7 bases at V and 6 bases at J; junction bases unmatched: 9.

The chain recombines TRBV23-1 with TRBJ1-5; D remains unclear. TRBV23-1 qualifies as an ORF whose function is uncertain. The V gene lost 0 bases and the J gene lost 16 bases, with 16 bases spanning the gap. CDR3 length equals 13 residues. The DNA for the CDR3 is TGCGCCAGCAGTCAATCTAAGTTCCTCCCAGGACATTTT. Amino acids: CASSQSKFLPGHF.

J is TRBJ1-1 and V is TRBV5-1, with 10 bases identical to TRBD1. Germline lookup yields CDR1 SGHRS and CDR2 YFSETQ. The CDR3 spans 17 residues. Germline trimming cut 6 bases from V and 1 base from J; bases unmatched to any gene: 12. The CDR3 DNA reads TGCGCCAGCACAAACCGGGACAGGGGTATGGCGAACACTGAAGCTTTCTTT. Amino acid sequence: CASTNRDRGMANTEAFF.

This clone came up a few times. CDR3: CAIMGGQSSTDTQYF. The CDR3 DNA sequence: TGTGCCATCATGGGGGGACAGTCTAGCACAGATACGCAGTATTTT. The J gene is TRBJ2-3, the V gene TRBV10-3, with TRBD1 as a possible D gene (7 bases). The CDR3 has 15 amino acids. V lost 7 bases to trimming and J lost 0 bases, with 14 bases between them. CDR1 is ENHRY and CDR2 is SYGVKD in the germline V gene.

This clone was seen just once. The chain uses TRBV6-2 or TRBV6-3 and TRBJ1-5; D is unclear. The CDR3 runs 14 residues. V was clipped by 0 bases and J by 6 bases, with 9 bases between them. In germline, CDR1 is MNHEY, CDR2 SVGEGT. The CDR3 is CASSYSRSGQPQHF. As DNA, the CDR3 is TGTGCCAGCAGTTACTCGAGGTCGGGTCAGCCCCAGCATTTT.

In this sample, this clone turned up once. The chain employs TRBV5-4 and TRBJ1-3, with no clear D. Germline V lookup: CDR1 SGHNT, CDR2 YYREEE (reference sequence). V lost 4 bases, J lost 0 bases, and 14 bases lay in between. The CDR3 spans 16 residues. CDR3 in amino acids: CASSPRSGYSGNTIYF. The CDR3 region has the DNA TGTGCCAGCAGCCCGAGGAGCGGCTACTCTGGAAACACCATATATTTT.

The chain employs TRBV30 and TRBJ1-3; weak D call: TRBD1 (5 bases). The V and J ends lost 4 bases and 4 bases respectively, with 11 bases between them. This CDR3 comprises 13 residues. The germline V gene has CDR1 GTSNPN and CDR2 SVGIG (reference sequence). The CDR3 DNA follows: TGTGCCTGGAAGGGACTACGAGGAAACACCATATATTTT. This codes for CAWKGLRGNTIYF.

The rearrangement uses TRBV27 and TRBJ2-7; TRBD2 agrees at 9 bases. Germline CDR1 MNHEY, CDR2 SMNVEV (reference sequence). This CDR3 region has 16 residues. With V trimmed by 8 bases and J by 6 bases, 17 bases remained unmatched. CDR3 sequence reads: CASWGASGVRRGEQYF. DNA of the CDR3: TGTGCCAGCTGGGGCGCTAGCGGGGTAAGAAGAGGCGAGCAGTACTTC.

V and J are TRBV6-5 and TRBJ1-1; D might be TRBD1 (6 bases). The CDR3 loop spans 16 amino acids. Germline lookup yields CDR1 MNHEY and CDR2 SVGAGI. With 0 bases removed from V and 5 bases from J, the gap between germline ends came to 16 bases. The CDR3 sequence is CASSYSSRDMGTEAFF. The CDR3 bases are TGTGCCAGCAGTTACTCATCCCGGGACATGGGGACTGAAGCTTTCTTT.

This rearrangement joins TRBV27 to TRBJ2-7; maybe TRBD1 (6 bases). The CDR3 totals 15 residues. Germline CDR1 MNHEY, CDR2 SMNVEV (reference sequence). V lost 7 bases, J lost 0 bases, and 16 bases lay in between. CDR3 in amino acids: CASTLGAGASYEQYF. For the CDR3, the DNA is TGTGCCAGCACCCTAGGGGCAGGGGCCTCCTACGAGCAGTACTTC.

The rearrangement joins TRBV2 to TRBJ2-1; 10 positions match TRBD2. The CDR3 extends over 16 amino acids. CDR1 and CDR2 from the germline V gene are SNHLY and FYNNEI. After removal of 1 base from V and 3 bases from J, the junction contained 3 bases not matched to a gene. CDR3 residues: CASSEGAGGIYNEQFF. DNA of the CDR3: TGTGCCAGCAGTGAAGGAGCGGGGGGGATCTACAATGAGCAGTTCTTC.

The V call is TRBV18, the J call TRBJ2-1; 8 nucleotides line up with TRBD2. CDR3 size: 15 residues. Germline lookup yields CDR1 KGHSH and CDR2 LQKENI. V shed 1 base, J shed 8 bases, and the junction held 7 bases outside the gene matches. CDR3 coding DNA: TGTGCCAGCTCACCACGGGCAGGGCGGGGGGATGAGCAGTTCTTC. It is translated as CASSPRAGRGDEQFF.

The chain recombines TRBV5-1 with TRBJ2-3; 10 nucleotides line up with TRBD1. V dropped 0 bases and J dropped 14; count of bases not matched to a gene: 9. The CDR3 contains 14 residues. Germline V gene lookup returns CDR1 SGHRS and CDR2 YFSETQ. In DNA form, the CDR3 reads TGCGCCAGCAGCTTGGGACAGGGGGCTACCCGTAGGTATTTT. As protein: CASSLGQGATRRYF.

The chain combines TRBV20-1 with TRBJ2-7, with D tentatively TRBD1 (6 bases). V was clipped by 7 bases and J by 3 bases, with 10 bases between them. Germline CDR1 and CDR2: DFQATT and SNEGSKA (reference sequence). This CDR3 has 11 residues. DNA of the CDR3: TGCAGTGGGATAGGGGGCTACGAGCAGTACTTC. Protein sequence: CSGIGGYEQYF.

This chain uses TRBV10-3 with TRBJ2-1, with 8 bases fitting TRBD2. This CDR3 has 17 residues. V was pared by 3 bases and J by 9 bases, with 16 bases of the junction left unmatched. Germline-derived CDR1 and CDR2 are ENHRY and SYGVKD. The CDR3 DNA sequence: TGTGCCATCAGTGATAAGGTCGGTAGCGGGGATCTGGGTGAGCAGTTCTTC. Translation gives CAISDKVGSGDLGEQFF.

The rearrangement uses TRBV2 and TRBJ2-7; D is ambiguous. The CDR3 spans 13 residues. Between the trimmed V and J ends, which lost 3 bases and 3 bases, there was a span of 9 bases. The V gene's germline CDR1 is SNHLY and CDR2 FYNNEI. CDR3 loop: CASSEPFHYEQYF. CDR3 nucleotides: TGTGCCAGCAGTGAGCCGTTCCACTACGAGCAGTACTTC.

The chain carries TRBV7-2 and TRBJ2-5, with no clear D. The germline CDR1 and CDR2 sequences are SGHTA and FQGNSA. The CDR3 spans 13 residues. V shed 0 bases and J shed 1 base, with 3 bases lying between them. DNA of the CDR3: TGTGCCAGCAGCTTAGCACCCCAAGAGACCCAGTACTTC. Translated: CASSLAPQETQYF.

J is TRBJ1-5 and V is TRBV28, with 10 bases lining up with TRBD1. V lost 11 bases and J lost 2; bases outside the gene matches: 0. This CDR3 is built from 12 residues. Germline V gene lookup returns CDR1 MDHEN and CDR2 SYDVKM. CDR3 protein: CAGTGGNQPQHF. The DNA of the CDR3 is TGTGCCGGGACAGGGGGCAATCAGCCCCAGCATTTT.

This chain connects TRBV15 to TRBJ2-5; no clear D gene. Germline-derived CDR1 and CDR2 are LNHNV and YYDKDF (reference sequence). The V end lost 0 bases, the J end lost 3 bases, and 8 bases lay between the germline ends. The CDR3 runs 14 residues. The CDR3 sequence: CATSRDLREETQYF. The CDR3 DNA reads TGTGCCACCAGCAGAGATTTACGGGAAGAGACCCAGTACTTC.